Shown below are 24 T cell receptor beta chains from a single sample sequenced in a study of OX40 agonist ivuxolimab in advanced cancers. Clones were sequenced by immunoSEQ multiplex PCR, and TCRdb holds only the in-frame ones, with some missing. The sample shows about 74,000 clones, approximately 84% of them seen only once. The sequencing here drew on CD4+ or CD8+ T cells sorted from blood, taken in a trial of the OX40 agonist ivuxolimab. These receptors all stem from an adult with an advanced solid tumor such as melanoma, head and neck, liver or kidney cancer.

The J gene is TRBJ1-1, the V gene TRBV4-3; 7 bases match TRBD1. This CDR3 comprises 15 residues. Germline V CDR1 and CDR2: LGHNA, YSLEER. The V gene end was trimmed by 3 bases and the J gene end by 2 bases; junction bases not matched to a gene: 6. The CDR3 bases are TGCGCCAGCAGCCATTCCGGGACAGCAAACACTGAAGCTTTCTTT. Protein sequence: CASSHSGTANTEAFF.

The chain uses TRBV19 and TRBJ1-4, with D tentatively TRBD1 (6 bases). The CDR3 has 15 amino acids. Trimming took off 7 bases at V and 5 bases at J, with 17 bases between the two ends. Germline assignment: CDR1 LNHDA and CDR2 SQIVND (reference sequence). The CDR3 coding sequence is TGTGCCAGTAAAATCCCGGGAGGGGGAAATGAAAAACTGTTTTTT. Translated, it gives CASKIPGGGNEKLFF.

The chain recombines TRBV4-3 with TRBJ1-1; TRBD1 matches 8 bases. There are 13 residues in the CDR3. In germline, CDR1 is LGHNA, CDR2 YSLEER. V shed 3 bases and J 8 bases; nucleotides not matched to a gene: 5. This chain's CDR3 is CASSHLTGAEAFF. The CDR3 DNA reads as TGCGCCAGCAGCCATCTGACAGGGGCCGAAGCTTTCTTT.

The gene calls are TRBV30 and TRBJ1-2; perhaps TRBD1 as D (5 bases). This CDR3 spans 16 amino acids. Germline CDR1 is GTSNPN and CDR2 is SVGIG (reference sequence). V was cut by 4 bases and J by 0 bases, with 18 bases left in between. The chain's CDR3 is CAWIWGGAGANYGYTF. CDR3 sequence (DNA): TGTGCCTGGATTTGGGGAGGGGCCGGAGCTAACTATGGCTACACCTTC.

The V gene is TRBV11-1, the J gene TRBJ2-7, with D perhaps TRBD1 (5 bases). CDR1 is SGHAT, CDR2 FQDESV, per germline (reference sequence). The CDR3 contains 13 residues. Deletions cut 3 bases from V and 9 bases from J, with 15 bases between. The CDR3 DNA is TGTGCCAGCAGCTTTCGACAGCCAATGGGGCAGTACTTC. This encodes CASSFRQPMGQYF. The complete variable domain, with remaining parts taken from reference TRBV11-1 and TRBJ2-7, reads EAEVAQSPRYKITEKSQAVAFWCDPISGHATLYWYRQILGQGPELLVQFQDESVVDDSQLPKDRFSAERLKGVDSTLKIQPAELGDSAMYLCASSFRQPMGQYFGPGTRLTVT.

This sequence joins TRBV7-6 and TRBJ2-7; no clear D gene. The V gene's germline CDR1 is SGHVS and CDR2 FNYEAQ. CDR3 length equals 16 residues. V lost 2 bases and J 7 bases, leaving 21 bases between the germline ends. The CDR3 coding sequence is TGTGCCAGCAGCTTACAAGGCTACTCCCCGACCGAGGAGCAGTACTTC. Its translation: CASSLQGYSPTEEQYF.

The chain has TRBV30 and TRBJ2-1; D may be TRBD1 or TRBD2 (5 bases each). CDR3 length equals 18 residues. Germline-derived CDR1 and CDR2 are GTSNPN and SVGIG (reference sequence). V lost 0 bases and J 0 bases, leaving 18 bases between the germline ends. DNA for the CDR3: TGTGCCTGGAGTGTAGATGGGGGAAAAGCGTCCTCCTACAATGAGCAGTTCTTC. It specifies CAWSVDGGKASSYNEQFF.

This rearrangement joins TRBV5-5 to TRBJ2-1; 7 positions agree with TRBD1. The CDR3 runs 15 residues. From germline, CDR1 is SGHKS and CDR2 YYEKEE (reference sequence). Losses at the gene ends were 3 bases for V and 7 bases for J; bases not matched to a gene: 10. The CDR3 sequence: CASSSYRGIGNEQFF. CDR3 DNA: TGTGCCAGCAGCTCGTACAGGGGAATAGGTAATGAGCAGTTCTTC.

This chain links TRBV28 with TRBJ2-4, with D perhaps being TRBD1 or TRBD2 (5 bases each). In germline, CDR1 is MDHEN, CDR2 SYDVKM. Trimming removed 2 bases from V and 0 bases from J, with 11 bases in between. The CDR3 has 16 residues. CDR3 protein: CASSLRGVIAKNIQYF. The DNA of the CDR3 is TGTGCCAGCAGTTTACGAGGGGTTATAGCCAAAAACATTCAGTACTTC.

The chain links TRBV4-1 to TRBJ1-1; D gene uncertain. The CDR3 contains 16 residues. Trimming left V 0 bases short and J 4 bases short, with 15 bases between. Germline V gives CDR1 MGHRA, CDR2 YSYEKL. Here the CDR3 DNA reads TGCGCCAGCAGCCAAGAGTTAAGACAATGGGTCACTGAAGCTTTCTTT. Protein product: CASSQELRQWVTEAFF.

The rearrangement uses TRBV5-4 and TRBJ2-5; a possible D gene is TRBD2 (7 bases). The germline V gene encodes CDR1 SGHNT and CDR2 YYREEE (reference sequence). This CDR3 spans 16 amino acids. V was pared by 4 bases and J by 4 bases, with 20 bases between. CDR3 sequence reads: CASSAAWQGRGETQYF. For the CDR3, the DNA is TGTGCCAGCAGCGCGGCTTGGCAGGGGAGGGGAGAGACCCAGTACTTC.

A word on this clone: This CDR3 is also generated by other DNA sequences in the sample. The J gene is TRBJ1-5, the V gene TRBV2, with 7 bases identical to TRBD1. The CDR3 has 13 residues. Per germline, CDR1 SNHLY and CDR2 FYNNEI. J gave up 4 bases and V 5 bases, and 2 bases lay outside the gene matches. The CDR3 DNA is TGTGCCAGCAGTTTACAGGGGAATCAGCCCCAGCATTTT. Its translation: CASSLQGNQPQHF.

The chain combines TRBV28 with TRBJ2-7; D is possibly TRBD1 or TRBD2 (6 bases each). V shed 7 bases and J shed 3 bases, with 19 bases lying between them. CDR1 is MDHEN and CDR2 is SYDVKM in the germline V gene. The CDR3 loop spans 15 amino acids. The CDR3 loop is CASTVSGEQGYEQYF. The CDR3, as DNA: TGTGCCAGCACCGTTTCGGGGGAACAGGGCTACGAGCAGTACTTC.

J is TRBJ2-5 and V is TRBV7-7; possibly TRBD2 for D (5 bases). The CDR3 consists of 14 residues. V lost 3 bases, J lost 4 bases, and 12 bases lay in between. The germline V gene encodes CDR1 SSHAT and CDR2 FNYEAQ (reference sequence). CDR3 DNA sequence: TGTGCCAGCAGCTTGGCGGGCCTTAGAGAGACCCAGTACTTC. Translating it yields CASSLAGLRETQYF.

The DNA of the CDR3 is TGTGCCAGCTCACCACCGAACAGGGAGACCATATATTTT. It specifies CASSPPNRETIYF. J is TRBJ1-3 and V is TRBV18, with D perhaps matching TRBD1 (6 bases). The CDR3 is 13 amino acids. The germline gives CDR1 KGHSH, CDR2 LQKENI. Trimming stripped 0 bases from V and 10 bases from J, with 10 bases between. Looking up the rest from reference TRBV18 and TRBJ1-3 gives the full variable domain: NAGVMQNPRHLVRRRGQEARLRCSPMKGHSHVYWYRQLPEEGLKFMVYLQKENIIDESGMPKERFSAEFPKEGPSILRIQQVVRGDSAAYFCASSPPNRETIYFGEGSWLTVV.

The chain uses TRBV7-2 and TRBJ2-7; D may be TRBD1 (5 bases). The germline V gene encodes CDR1 SGHTA and CDR2 FQGNSA. The V and J ends lost 4 bases and 7 bases respectively, with 11 bases between them. The CDR3 spans 12 residues. The chain's CDR3 is CASSWGPGEQYF. DNA for the CDR3: TGTGCCAGCAGCTGGGGCCCTGGGGAGCAGTACTTC.

The gene calls are TRBV7-3 and TRBJ2-3; D is possibly TRBD1 (5 bases). V was trimmed by 1 base and J by 0 bases, leaving 11 bases between them. CDR3 length equals 16 residues. Germline CDR1 SGHTA, CDR2 FQGTGA. CDR3: CASSLIGESSTDTQYF. The CDR3 coding sequence is TGTGCCAGCAGCTTAATAGGGGAATCGAGCACAGATACGCAGTATTTT.

The rearrangement joins TRBV19 to TRBJ2-1; TRBD2 matches at 9 bases. Trimming removed 5 bases from V and 4 bases from J; junction bases left unmatched: 12. The germline V gene has CDR1 LNHDA and CDR2 SQIVND (reference sequence). The CDR3 extends over 17 amino acids. The CDR3 coding sequence is TGTGCCAGTAGTCGGGGGGGGCTAGCGGGAAATTACAATGAGCAGTTCTTC. Its protein is CASSRGGLAGNYNEQFF.

The chain has TRBV6-5 and TRBJ2-1, with 13 bases matching TRBD2. Germline CDR1 is MNHEY and CDR2 is SVGAGI. V shed 2 bases, J shed 6 bases, and the junction held 4 bases outside the gene matches. The CDR3 totals 16 residues. In nucleotides, the CDR3 is TGTGCCAGCAGTTACCTTACTAGCGGGAGGGGCAATGAGCAGTTCTTC. This translates into CASSYLTSGRGNEQFF.

This chain links TRBV19 with TRBJ2-7; TRBD1 matches at 8 bases. Trimming took 4 bases from V and 3 from J; bases not matched to a gene: 11. The CDR3 covers 16 residues. Germline V CDR1 and CDR2: LNHDA, SQIVND (reference sequence). CDR3 DNA sequence: TGTGCCAGTAGTAAACAGGGGGGTCATCTGGGCTACGAGCAGTACTTC. It translates to CASSKQGGHLGYEQYF.

The chain is built from TRBV5-1 and TRBJ2-2, with 10 bases lining up with TRBD2. CDR1 is SGHRS and CDR2 is YFSETQ in the germline V gene. This CDR3 spans 17 amino acids. With 4 bases clipped from V and 2 bases from J, the junction kept 8 bases outside the gene matches. As DNA, the CDR3 is TGCGCCAGCAGCGCAAGCCCTAGCGGGGGTAACACCGGGGAGCTGTTTTTT. It specifies CASSASPSGGNTGELFF.

This sequence joins TRBV28 and TRBJ2-7; 9 bases are shared with TRBD1. Germline CDR1 and CDR2: MDHEN and SYDVKM. The CDR3 is 15 amino acids. The V segment lost 6 bases and the J segment 3 bases; nucleotides outside the gene matches: 9. Here the CDR3 reads CASSRPGQGVYEQYF. The CDR3 coding sequence is TGTGCCAGCAGCCGCCCGGGACAGGGAGTCTACGAGCAGTACTTC. The full variable domain, completed using reference TRBV28 and TRBJ2-7, is DVKVTQSSRYLVKRTGEKVFLECVQDMDHENMFWYRQDPGLGLRLIYFSYDVKMKEKGDIPEGYSVSREKKERFSLILESASTNQTSMYLCASSRPGQGVYEQYFGPGTRLTVT.

The V and J genes are TRBV2 and TRBJ2-5; 9 bases align to TRBD2. Germline trimming cut 4 bases from V and 4 bases from J; bases unmatched to any gene: 7. There are 15 residues in the CDR3. Germline CDR1 reads SNHLY; CDR2 reads FYNNEI. This CDR3 reads CASSAAGGGRETQYF. The DNA for the CDR3 is TGTGCCAGCAGTGCTGCGGGAGGGGGACGAGAGACCCAGTACTTC.

This clone came up a few times. The chain recombines TRBV5-6 with TRBJ2-2; D possibly matches TRBD1 or TRBD2 (5 bases each). Deletions cut 0 bases from V and 0 bases from J, with 12 bases between. Per germline, CDR1 SGHDT and CDR2 YYEEEE. There are 17 residues in the CDR3. The CDR3 loop is CASSLAGAFANTGELFF. CDR3 nucleotides: TGTGCCAGCAGCTTGGCCGGGGCTTTCGCGAACACCGGGGAGCTGTTTTTT.